Presented here are 10 T cell receptor beta chains from one specimen sequenced in a study of blood T cell repertoires in COVID-19. Sequencing was performed with immunoSEQ multiplex PCR; in TCRdb, only in-frame clones are kept and a portion is missing. The table records about 40,000 clones, just under 85% of them present only once. The source material was peripheral blood. The receptors originated from a human donor with acute or convalescent COVID-19. The donor label of this sample is uncertain.

The rearrangement uses TRBV6-5 and TRBJ2-1; 9 bases map to TRBD1. The CDR3 is 15 amino acids. Trimming at V came to 5 bases and at J to 5 bases, leaving 7 bases not matched to a gene. Looked up from germline, CDR1 is MNHEY and CDR2 is SVGAGI. This CDR3 is CASSNSGQGNNEQFF. CDR3 bases: TGTGCCAGCAGTAACAGCGGACAGGGGAACAATGAGCAGTTCTTC.

The genes are TRBV2 and TRBJ1-5; 7 nucleotides agree with TRBD1. V was pared by 8 bases and J by 5 bases, with 9 bases of the junction left unmatched. The CDR3 sequence is 14 residues long. The germline V gene encodes CDR1 SNHLY and CDR2 FYNNEI. The CDR3, as DNA: TGTGCCAGCGGAGGTGACAGGGTCTATCAGCCCCAGCATTTT. Residues: CASGGDRVYQPQHF.

The chain uses TRBV7-2 and TRBJ1-3; D might be TRBD1 (5 bases). Germline values: CDR1 SGHTA, CDR2 FQGNSA. V was trimmed by 4 bases and J by 2 bases, leaving 15 bases between them. The length of the CDR3 is 16 residues. CDR3 in amino acids: CASSSHGQGAGNTIYF. DNA of the CDR3: TGTGCCAGCAGCTCACACGGGCAGGGTGCTGGAAACACCATATATTTT.

The rearrangement uses TRBV19 and TRBJ2-3; a possible D gene is TRBD2 (5 bases). Between the trimmed V and J ends, which lost 2 bases and 0 bases, there was a span of 12 bases. Germline loops: CDR1 LNHDA, CDR2 SQIVND (reference sequence). This CDR3 has 16 residues. The CDR3 loop reads CASSIISSRSTDTQYF. CDR3 sequence (DNA): TGTGCCAGTAGTATAATCTCTAGCAGAAGCACAGATACGCAGTATTTT.

This rearrangement joins TRBV6-1 to TRBJ1-1; 7 positions agree with TRBD1. Germline V gene data show CDR1 as MNHNS and CDR2 as SASEGT. Losses at the gene ends were 2 bases for V and 4 bases for J; bases not matched to a gene: 10. The CDR3 sequence is 16 residues long. DNA of the CDR3: TGTGCCAGCAGTGAAAGGAAGGGGGCGACTAGCACTGAAGCTTTCTTT. It yields the protein CASSERKGATSTEAFF.

V usage is TRBV9 and J usage is TRBJ1-3; D is ambiguous. Germline-derived CDR1 and CDR2 are SGDLS and YYNGEE. V was cut by 4 bases and J by 3 bases, with 5 bases left in between. The CDR3 has 12 amino acids. The CDR3, as DNA: TGTGCCAGCAGCCAGGATGGAAACACCATATATTTT. This sequence encodes CASSQDGNTIYF.

The chain has TRBV24-1 and TRBJ2-2; TRBD2 is a possible D gene (5 bases). V dropped 3 bases and J dropped 0 bases, with 10 bases sitting between them. Germline CDR1 KGHDR, CDR2 SFDVKD. The CDR3 extends over 16 amino acids. CDR3 sequence reads: CATSDAGIPNTGELFF. CDR3 sequence (DNA): TGTGCCACCAGTGATGCCGGGATCCCGAACACCGGGGAGCTGTTTTTT.

The chain links TRBV3-1 (or the pseudogene TRBV3-2) to TRBJ2-7; 10 bases line up with TRBD2. Germline CDR1 is LGHDT and CDR2 is YNNKEL (reference sequence). CDR3 length equals 14 residues. V shed 9 bases and J 3 bases; nucleotides not matched to a gene: 8. This chain's CDR3 is CARCSGGAYYEQYF. The CDR3 coding sequence is TGTGCCAGGTGCAGCGGGGGGGCTTACTACGAGCAGTACTTC.

The rearrangement links TRBV7-2 to TRBJ1-4, with D possibly TRBD1 on 5 matching bases. Germline lookup yields CDR1 SGHTA and CDR2 FQGNSA. The CDR3 covers 15 residues. Trimming cost V 1 base and J 7 bases, with 13 bases left between them. The CDR3 region is CASSLVPGTGEKLFF. CDR3 bases: TGTGCCAGCAGCTTAGTTCCGGGTACAGGTGAAAAACTGTTTTTT.

The J gene is TRBJ2-5, the V gene TRBV6-2 or TRBV6-3, with 8 bases fitting TRBD2. V was clipped by 6 bases and J by 12 bases; unmatched bases: 12. Germline assignment: CDR1 MNHEY and CDR2 SVGEGT. The CDR3 runs 13 residues. The CDR3 nucleotides are TGTGCCAGCAGCCCCCGGGAGGGGTTAGCGGAGTACTTC. Amino acid sequence: CASSPREGLAEYF.